A single T cell receptor (beta chain) is shown here with its context. Antigen unknown. The germline gene is not matched at one end of the junction; a read error may be the cause. The data derive from a study of T cells in localized non-small cell lung cancer. Overall study findings and caveats: Turning up in adjacent lung were a median roughly 62 of the top 100 tumor clones. Heterogeneity remains possible, as sequencing covered one tumor region only.

TCRdb keeps only in-frame clones here, not all; method: immunoSEQ multiplex PCR. Counted here are about 26,000 clones, 80% to 85% occurring once; the ten biggest clones make up less than 5%. The germline CDR1 and CDR2 sequences are GTSNPN and SVGIG (reference sequence). CDR3 length: 12 residues. The source material was peripheral blood, sampled before any cancer treatment. J is TRBJ2-5 and V is TRBV30; no definite D call. This receptor was taken from a woman aged 35 to 70 with stage I lung adenocarcinoma. The CDR3 protein is CAWSVPVISLNF. The CDR3 DNA sequence: TGTGCCTGGAGTGTACCCGTGATTAGCCTCAACTTC.